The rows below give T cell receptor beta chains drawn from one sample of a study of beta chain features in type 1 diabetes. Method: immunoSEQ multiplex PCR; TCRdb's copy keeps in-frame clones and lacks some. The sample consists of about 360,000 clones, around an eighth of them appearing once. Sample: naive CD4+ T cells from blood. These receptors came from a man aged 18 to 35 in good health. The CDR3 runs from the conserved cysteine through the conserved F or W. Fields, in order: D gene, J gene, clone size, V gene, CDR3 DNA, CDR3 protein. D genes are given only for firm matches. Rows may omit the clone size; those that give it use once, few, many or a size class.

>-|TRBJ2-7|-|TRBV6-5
TGTGCCAGCAGTTACACAGCCCACTACGAGCAGTACTTC
CASSYTAHYEQYF
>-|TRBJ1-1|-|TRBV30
TGTGCCTGGAGTGTACAGGCCACTGAAGCTTTCTTT
CAWSVQATEAFF
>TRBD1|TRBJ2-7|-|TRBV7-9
TGTGCCAGCAGGTCGACAGGGGGCTACGAGCAGTACTTC
CASRSTGGYEQYF
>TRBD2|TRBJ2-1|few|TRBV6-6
TGTGCCAGCAGTTACTCGGGACTAGCGGGGGTCAATGAGCAGTTCTTC
CASSYSGLAGVNEQFF
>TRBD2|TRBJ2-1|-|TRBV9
TGTGCCAGCAGCGAGGGACTAGCGGGAGAGGGCTACAATGAGCAGTTCTTC
CASSEGLAGEGYNEQFF
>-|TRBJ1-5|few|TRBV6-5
TGTGCCAGCAGTTCGCAGTCCTTAGGGGGCAATCAGCCCCAGCATTTT
CASSSQSLGGNQPQHF
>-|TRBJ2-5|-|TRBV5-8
TGTGCCAGCAGCTTCTCAGGGGTCCAAGAGACCCAGTACTTC
CASSFSGVQETQYF
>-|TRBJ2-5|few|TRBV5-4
TGTGCCAGCAGCTTTTCCAGCGGAGAGACCCAGTACTTC
CASSFSSGETQYF
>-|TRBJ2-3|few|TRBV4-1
TGCGCCAGCAGCCAGATTCTCCGGACTGGGTATTTCACAGATACGCAGTATTTT
CASSQILRTGYFTDTQYF
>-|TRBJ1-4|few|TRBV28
TGTGCCAGCACAGGGGCAACTAATGAAAAACTGTTTTTT
CASTGATNEKLFF
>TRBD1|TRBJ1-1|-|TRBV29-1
TGCAGCGTTGAAAAATTCGGGCGATCAGGGGGGAACACTGAAGCTTTCTTT
CSVEKFGRSGGNTEAFF
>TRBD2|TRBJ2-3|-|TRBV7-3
TGTGCCAGCAGCCTAGCGGGGGGAACCACAGATACGCAGTATTTT
CASSLAGGTTDTQYF
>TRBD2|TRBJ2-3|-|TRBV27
TGTGCCAGCTTTGGCGGGGGGTTAACAGATACGCAGTATTTT
CASFGGGLTDTQYF
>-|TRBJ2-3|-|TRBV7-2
TGTGCCAGCAGCTTAGGGGGGAGGACGCAGTATTTT
CASSLGGRTQYF
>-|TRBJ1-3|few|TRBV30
TGTGCCTGGAACCGGTTAGCTGGAAACACCATATATTTT
CAWNRLAGNTIYF
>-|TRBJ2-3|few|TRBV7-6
TGTGCCAGCAGCCTTCTTACCGGGACTCACGTCTGGGATACGCAGTATTTT
CASSLLTGTHVWDTQYF
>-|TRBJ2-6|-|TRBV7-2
TGTGCCAGCAGCCGTGAACGGGGTCCGTTCTCTGGGGCCAACGTCCTGACTTTC
CASSRERGPFSGANVLTF
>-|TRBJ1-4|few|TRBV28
TGTGCCAGCAGTTTCCCCCAGGGGCCTAATGAAAAACTGTTTTTT
CASSFPQGPNEKLFF
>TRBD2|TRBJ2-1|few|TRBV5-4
TGTGCCAGCAGCTTCGGGACTAGATACAATGAGCAGTTCTTC
CASSFGTRYNEQFF
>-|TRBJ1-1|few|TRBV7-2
TGTGCCAGCAGCTTAGAGGTTCGGGGGGCCACTGAAGCTTTCTTT
CASSLEVRGATEAFF
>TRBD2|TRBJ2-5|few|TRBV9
TGTGCCAGCAGCGTAGCCCTAGCGGGAGCAGAGACCCAGTACTTC
CASSVALAGAETQYF